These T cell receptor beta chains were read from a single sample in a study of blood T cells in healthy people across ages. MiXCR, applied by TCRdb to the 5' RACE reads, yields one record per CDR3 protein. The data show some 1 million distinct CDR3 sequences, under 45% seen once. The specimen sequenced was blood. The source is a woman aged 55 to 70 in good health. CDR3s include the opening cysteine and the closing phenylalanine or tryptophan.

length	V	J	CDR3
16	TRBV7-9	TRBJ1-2	CASSLGDTGRNYGYTF
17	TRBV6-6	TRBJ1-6	CASSYSRQATGNSPLHF
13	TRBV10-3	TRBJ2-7	CAIRGTGAYEQYF
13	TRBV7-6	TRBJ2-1	CASSVEAGFEQFF
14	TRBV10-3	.	CAISFDPTYNEQYF
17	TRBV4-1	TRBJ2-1	CASSHQLPGLAMNEQFF
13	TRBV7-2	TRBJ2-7	CASSLATPYEQYF
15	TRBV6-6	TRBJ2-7	CASSYSAGHSYEQYF
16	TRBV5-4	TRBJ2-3	CASSLDTGGRADTQYF
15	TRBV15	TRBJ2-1	CATSREGAGGNEQFF
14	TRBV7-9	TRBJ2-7	CASSLGPNPYEQYF
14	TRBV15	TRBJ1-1	CATSRGQEGTEAFF
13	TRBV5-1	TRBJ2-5	CASRLAGAETQYF
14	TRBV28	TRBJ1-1	CAIGPLTGYTEAFF
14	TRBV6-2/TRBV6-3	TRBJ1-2	CASSYRGTAYGYTF
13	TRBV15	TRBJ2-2	CATSGGNTGELFF
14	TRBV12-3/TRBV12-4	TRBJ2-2	CASSLALRGEQLFF
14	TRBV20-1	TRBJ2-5	CSAATSGARETQYF
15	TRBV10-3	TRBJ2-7	CAISDWMGGNNEQYF
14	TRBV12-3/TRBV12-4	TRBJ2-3	CASSFDEEPDTQYF
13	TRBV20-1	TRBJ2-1	CSARSGPTRGQFF
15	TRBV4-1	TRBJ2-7	CASSQVGARNYEQYF
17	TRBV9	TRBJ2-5	CASSVAPGQVGGETQYF
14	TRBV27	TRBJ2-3	CASRQGRDTDTQYF
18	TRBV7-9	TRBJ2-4	CASSSVDRPGLAKNIQYF
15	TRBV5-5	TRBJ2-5	CASSLDSLTQETQYF
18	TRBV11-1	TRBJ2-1	CASSPGTSGRSSYNEQFF
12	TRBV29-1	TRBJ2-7	CSVVFVPYEQYF
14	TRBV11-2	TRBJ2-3	CASSLRSTTDTQYF
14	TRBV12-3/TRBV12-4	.	CASRPEAGFCEQYF
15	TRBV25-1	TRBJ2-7	CASSETKREGNEQYF
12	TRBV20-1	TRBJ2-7	CSGTGGSYEQYF
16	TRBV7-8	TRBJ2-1	CASSLSRLEAPNEQFF
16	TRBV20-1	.	CSASRAGLSSYNEQYF
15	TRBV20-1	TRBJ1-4	CSASPRGVTNEKLFF
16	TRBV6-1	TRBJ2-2	CASSESVRGGPGELFF
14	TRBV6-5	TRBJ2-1	CASSPQGGYNEQFF
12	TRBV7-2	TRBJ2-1	CASSRWANEQFF
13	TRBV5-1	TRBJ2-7	CASSFDLGEEQYF
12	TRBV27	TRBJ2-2	CASSLPSGELFF
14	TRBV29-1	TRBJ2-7	CSVVTGEVSYEQYF
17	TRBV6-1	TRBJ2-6	CASSVTGGLTGANVLTF